These 21 T cell receptor beta chains came from one sample sequenced in a study of patients and donors after allogeneic stem cell transplantation. Using its own MiXCR run on the RT-PCR reads, TCRdb lists one record per CDR3 protein. The sample shows some 150,000 distinct CDR3 sequences, 30% to 45% of them seen only once. Sequenced: blood, either unsorted or a sorted T cell fraction (not recorded which). The receptor source for this set is a human donor who was either an allogeneic HSCT recipient or a stem cell or donor lymphocyte infusion donor (not recorded which). It is not recorded whose cells these are; they may come from a transplant donor.

The gene calls are TRBV4-3 and TRBJ2-1; D is uncertain. V shed 0 bases and J shed 0 bases, with 6 bases lying between them. This CDR3 is 15 amino acids long. Germline V gene lookup returns CDR1 LGHNA and CDR2 YSLEER. The CDR3 spells CASSQESSSYNEQFF. The CDR3 nucleotides are TGCGCCAGCAGCCAAGAGAGTAGCTCCTACAATGAGCAGTTCTTC.

This clonotype was seen just once. The chain uses TRBV7-3 and TRBJ1-1; TRBD1 is a possible D gene (6 bases). Germline CDR1 is SGHTA and CDR2 is FQGTGA. Trimming removed 5 bases from V and 4 bases from J, with 11 bases in between. This CDR3 spans 13 amino acids. Written as DNA, the CDR3 is TGTGCCAGCAGCCGGCCAGGGGTCACTGAAGCTTTCTTT. Protein: CASSRPGVTEAFF.

This clonotype was seen more than once but under ten times. This chain uses TRBV7-3 with TRBJ1-1; 7 bases fit TRBD1. With V trimmed by 8 bases and J by 4 bases, 10 bases remained unmatched. CDR1 and CDR2 from the germline V gene are SGHTA and FQGTGA. This CDR3 contains 14 residues. For the CDR3, the DNA is TGTGCCAGCGAATCAGGGGGGAGGTTCACTGAAGCTTTCTTT. This codes for CASESGGRFTEAFF. The complete variable domain, with remaining parts taken from reference TRBV7-3 and TRBJ1-1, reads GAGVSQTPSNKVTEKGKYVELRCDPISGHTALYWYRQSLGQGPEFLIYFQGTGAADDSGLPNDRFFAVRPEGSVSTLKIQRTERGDSAVYLCASESGGRFTEAFFGQGTRLTVV.

This clonotype has a handful of counts. The chain employs TRBV7-6 and TRBJ1-1, with 7 bases aligning to TRBD1. The CDR3 sequence is 14 residues long. After removal of 4 bases from V and 0 bases from J, the junction contained 2 bases not matched to a gene. Per the germline V gene, CDR1 is SGHVS and CDR2 is FNYEAQ. CDR3 amino acids: CASSYRGLNTEAFF. The CDR3 DNA follows: TGTGCCAGCAGCTACAGGGGACTGAACACTGAAGCTTTCTTT.

The J gene is TRBJ1-1, the V gene TRBV2; D gene unclear. V gave up 8 bases and J gave up 1 base, with 11 bases separating them. This CDR3 is built from 13 residues. Germline assignment: CDR1 SNHLY and CDR2 FYNNEI. The CDR3 spells CASLQWGNTEAFF. CDR3 coding DNA: TGTGCCAGCTTACAGTGGGGGAACACTGAAGCTTTCTTT. The full variable domain, in which reference TRBV2 and TRBJ1-1 provide the parts outside the CDR3, is EPEVTQTPSHQVTQMGQEVILRCVPISNHLYFYWYRQILGQKVEFLVSFYNNEISEKSEIFDDQFSVERPDGSNFTLKIRSTKLEDSAMYFCASLQWGNTEAFFGQGTRLTVV.

This clonotype was counted only a few times. The chain couples TRBV6-1 to TRBJ1-1; D not resolved. CDR1 is MNHNS and CDR2 is SASEGT in the germline V gene. Deletions cut 5 bases from V and 6 bases from J, with 16 bases between. The CDR3 runs to 14 residues. In DNA, the CDR3 is TGTGCCAGCAGTTTGACAAAGTTTGTATCTGAAGCTTTCTTT. It is translated as CASSLTKFVSEAFF.

This clonotype occurred a few times. The chain is built from TRBV2 and TRBJ1-2, with D perhaps TRBD1 (5 bases). Germline V gene lookup returns CDR1 SNHLY and CDR2 FYNNEI. Trimming left V 5 bases short and J 8 bases short, with 24 bases between. The CDR3 totals 16 residues. The CDR3 reads CASSFSPGGEAEGYTF. In nucleotides, the CDR3 is TGTGCCAGCAGTTTTTCTCCGGGGGGTGAGGCGGAAGGCTACACCTTC.

The chain carries TRBV5-1 and TRBJ2-5; possibly TRBD2 for D (5 bases). The CDR3 sequence is 13 residues long. Trimming stripped 4 bases from V and 5 bases from J, with 12 bases between. CDR1 and CDR2 from the germline V gene are SGHRS and YFSETQ. The CDR3 DNA sequence: TGCGCCAGCAGCCCGATGAGGGAGGAGACCCAGTACTTC. Residues: CASSPMREETQYF. The whole variable domain, remainder taken from reference TRBV5-1 and TRBJ2-5, is KAGVTQTPRYLIKTRGQQVTLSCSPISGHRSVSWYQQTPGQGLQFLFEYFSETQRNKGNFPGRFSGRQFSNSRSEMNVSTLELGDSALYLCASSPMREETQYFGPGTRLLVL.

This clonotype was seen only a few times. The chain links TRBV20-1 to TRBJ2-2; D may be TRBD1 (5 bases). The CDR3 is 12 residues long. The V gene's germline CDR1 is DFQATT and CDR2 SNEGSKA (reference sequence). Trimming took 3 bases from V and 5 from J, leaving 7 bases between them. As DNA, the CDR3 is TGCAGTGCTAGTCCAGGGACCGGGGAGCTGTTTTTT. Translated, it gives CSASPGTGELFF.

The chain employs TRBV28 and TRBJ2-4, with D uncertain. The V gene's germline CDR1 is MDHEN and CDR2 SYDVKM. The CDR3 runs to 16 residues. Trimming left V 8 bases short and J 0 bases short, with 17 bases between. CDR3 protein: CASGDQARIAKNIQYF. The DNA of the CDR3 is TGTGCCAGCGGCGACCAAGCTAGGATAGCCAAAAACATTCAGTACTTC.

This chain joins TRBV20-1 and TRBJ1-6; no clear D. This CDR3 is built from 17 residues. Germline V gene sequence: CDR1 DFQATT, CDR2 SNEGSKA (reference sequence). V shed 3 bases and J shed 6 bases, with 21 bases lying between them. The CDR3 DNA is TGCAGTGCTAGCCTCGGCGGAGCCCACTCCCTTAATTCACCCCTCCACTTT. It encodes CSASLGGAHSLNSPLHF.

The V call is TRBV5-1, the J call TRBJ2-1; tentatively, D is TRBD1 (5 bases). V was clipped by 2 bases and J by 0 bases, with 9 bases between them. CDR3 length: 15 amino acids. Germline assignment: CDR1 SGHRS and CDR2 YFSETQ. The CDR3 loop is CASSFTDSSYNEQFF. As DNA, the CDR3 is TGCGCCAGCAGCTTTACCGACAGCTCCTACAATGAGCAGTTCTTC.

The chain couples TRBV12-3 or TRBV12-4 to TRBJ1-2; D may be TRBD1 (5 bases). Trimming removed 5 bases at V and 5 bases at J, with 15 bases between. The CDR3 runs 14 residues. CDR3 sequence: CASSLLGGRYGYTF. The CDR3 region has the DNA TGTGCCAGCAGTCTCCTCGGGGGTAGGTATGGCTACACCTTC.

V is TRBV24-1 and J is TRBJ1-2; TRBD1 agrees at 7 bases. V was clipped by 3 bases and J by 0 bases; unmatched bases: 6. Germline V gene lookup returns CDR1 KGHDR and CDR2 SFDVKD. The CDR3 covers 16 residues. The chain's CDR3 is CATSDPPGQPNYGYTF. DNA of the CDR3: TGTGCCACCAGTGATCCTCCGGGACAGCCTAACTATGGCTACACCTTC.

Points on this clonotype: A read error may produce the germline difference seen at one junction end. The chain has TRBV12-3 or TRBV12-4 and TRBJ1-6; TRBD1 is a possible D gene (6 bases). This CDR3 is built from 14 residues. The DNA of the CDR3 is TGTGACAGCAGCATATCGAAGGGGGATTCACCCCTCCACTTT. Its translation is CDSSISKGDSPLHF.

This clonotype came up a few times. The chain recombines TRBV7-2 with TRBJ2-2, with D uncertain. V lost 0 bases and J 4 bases, leaving 3 bases between the germline ends. CDR3 size: 13 residues. Germline CDR1 is SGHTA and CDR2 is FQGNSA. The CDR3 here is CASSLAFTGELFF. The CDR3 DNA is TGTGCCAGCAGCTTAGCATTCACCGGGGAGCTGTTTTTT.

V usage is TRBV20-1 and J usage is TRBJ1-1; 7 nucleotides agree with TRBD1. V shed 1 base and J 3 bases; nucleotides not matched to a gene: 2. CDR1 is DFQATT, CDR2 SNEGSKA, per germline (reference sequence). There are 13 residues in the CDR3. The CDR3 nucleotides read TGCAGTGCTAGAGGCACAGGGGACACTGAAGCTTTCTTT. The encoded protein is CSARGTGDTEAFF.

In this sample, this clonotype turned up a few times. The chain carries TRBV29-1 and TRBJ1-1, with D uncertain. The V end lost 0 bases, the J end lost 4 bases, and 12 bases lay between the germline ends. The germline V gene encodes CDR1 SQVTM and CDR2 ANQGSEA. This CDR3 has 14 residues. The DNA for the CDR3 is TGCAGCGTTGAAGATCGATTACGGGGCACTGAAGCTTTCTTT. Translated, it gives CSVEDRLRGTEAFF.

The rearrangement uses TRBV6-6 and TRBJ2-1, with D uncertain. The CDR3 is made up of 17 amino acids. Germline CDR1 reads MNHNY; CDR2 reads SVGAGI (reference sequence). Trimming pared 3 bases from V and 0 bases from J, leaving 15 bases between. The CDR3 coding sequence is TGTGCCAGCAGTTATATAATGGCGCAGAGCTCCTACAATGAGCAGTTCTTC. This gives the protein CASSYIMAQSSYNEQFF.

The chain joins TRBV9 to TRBJ1-6, with no clear D. CDR3 length: 15 residues. Germline-derived CDR1 and CDR2 are SGDLS and YYNGEE. V lost 3 bases, J lost 6 bases, and 13 bases lay in between. CDR3 DNA sequence: TGTGCCAGCAGCGCCGACCGGGCTGGTAATTCACCCCTCCACTTT. This encodes CASSADRAGNSPLHF.

The chain joins TRBV29-1 to TRBJ1-1; TRBD1 agrees at 7 bases. The germline gives CDR1 SQVTM, CDR2 ANQGSEA. This CDR3 contains 13 residues. V shed 3 bases and J 3 bases; nucleotides not matched to a gene: 4. The CDR3 protein is CSVDSQGDTEAFF. The CDR3 DNA sequence: TGCAGCGTTGATAGCCAGGGGGACACTGAAGCTTTCTTT. Complete variable domain (other parts from reference TRBV29-1 and TRBJ1-1): SAVISQKPSRDICQRGTSLTIQCQVDSQVTMMFWYRQQPGQSLTLIATANQGSEATYESGFVIDKFPISRPNLTFSTLTVSNMSPEDSSIYLCSVDSQGDTEAFFGQGTRLTVV.